This T cell receptor (beta chain) was captured in a study of T cell repertoires in cytomegalovirus infection. The germline gives CDR1 SGHNT, CDR2 YYREEE (reference sequence). The CDR3 spans 17 residues. V shed 5 bases and J 9 bases; nucleotides not matched to a gene: 18. TCRdb redid the calling of the reads with MiXCR, one entry per CDR3 protein. Of fewer than 350,000 distinct CDR3 sequences in the sample, roughly 17% were seen once. V and J are TRBV5-4 and TRBJ2-1; 9 bases are shared with TRBD2. Input material: PBMCs. This receptor was identified in a human donor in good health (CMV status not recorded). Some clones in this sample may be carry-over from other donors' samples. This CDR3 reads CASREGAGGAFESEQFF. CDR3 nucleotide sequence: TGTGCCAGCAGGGAAGGAGCGGGGGGTGCCTTTGAAAGTGAGCAGTTCTTC.